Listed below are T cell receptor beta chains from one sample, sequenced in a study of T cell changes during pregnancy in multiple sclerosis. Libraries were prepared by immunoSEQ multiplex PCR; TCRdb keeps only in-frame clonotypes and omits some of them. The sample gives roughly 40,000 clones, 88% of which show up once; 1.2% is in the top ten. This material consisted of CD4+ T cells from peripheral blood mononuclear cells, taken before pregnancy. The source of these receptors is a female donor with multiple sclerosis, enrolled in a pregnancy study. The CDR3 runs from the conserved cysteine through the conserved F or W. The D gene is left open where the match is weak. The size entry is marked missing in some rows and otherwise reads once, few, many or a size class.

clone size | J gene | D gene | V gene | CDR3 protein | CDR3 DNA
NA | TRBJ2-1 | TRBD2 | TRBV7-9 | CASSLTAGGRMNEQFF | TGTGCCAGCAGCTTAACAGCGGGAGGGCGTATGAATGAGCAGTTCTTC
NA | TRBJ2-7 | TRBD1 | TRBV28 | CASTAGQGLGEQYF | TGTGCCAGCACCGCGGGACAGGGGTTGGGAGAGCAGTACTTC
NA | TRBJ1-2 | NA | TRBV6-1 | CASSEGSAGYGYTF | TGTGCCAGCAGTGAAGGGTCAGCAGGCTATGGCTACACCTTC
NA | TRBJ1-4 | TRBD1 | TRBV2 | CASRADRGPGTNEKLFF | TGTGCCAGCAGGGCGGACAGGGGGCCAGGAACTAATGAAAAACTGTTTTTT
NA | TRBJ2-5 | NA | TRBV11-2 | CASSLQETQYF | TGTGCCAGCAGCCTTCAAGAGACCCAGTACTTC
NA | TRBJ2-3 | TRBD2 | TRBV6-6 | CASSYQGLAASDTQYF | TGTGCCAGCAGTTACCAAGGACTAGCGGCTTCAGATACGCAGTATTTT
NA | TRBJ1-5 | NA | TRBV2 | CASSDTDSNQPQHF | TGTGCCAGCAGCGACACCGATAGCAATCAGCCCCAGCATTTT
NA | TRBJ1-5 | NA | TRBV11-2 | CASSLEIGVNQPQHF | TGTGCCAGCAGCTTAGAAATCGGGGTTAATCAGCCCCAGCATTTT
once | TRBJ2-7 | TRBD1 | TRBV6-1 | CASSAGQGVFEQYF | TGTGCCAGCAGTGCGGGACAGGGGGTGTTCGAGCAGTACTTC
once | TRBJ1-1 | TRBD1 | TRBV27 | CASSLGVDRDTEAFF | TGTGCCAGCAGTTTAGGGGTCGACAGGGACACTGAAGCTTTCTTT
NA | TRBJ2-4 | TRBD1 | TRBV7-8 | CASSLSRWDRLAKNIQYF | TGTGCCAGCAGCTTAAGTCGTTGGGACAGACTAGCCAAAAACATTCAGTACTTC
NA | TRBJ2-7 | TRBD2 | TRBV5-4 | CASSLDLTGRSSYEQYF | TGTGCCAGCAGCTTGGACCTCACCGGGAGGAGCTCCTACGAGCAGTACTTC
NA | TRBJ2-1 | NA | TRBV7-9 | CASSLYTGEDEQFF | TGTGCCAGCAGCTTATACACAGGGGAGGATGAGCAGTTCTTC
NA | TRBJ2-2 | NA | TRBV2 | CASSEVRGNTGELFF | TGTGCCAGCAGTGAAGTCAGAGGGAACACCGGGGAGCTGTTTTTT
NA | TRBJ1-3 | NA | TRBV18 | CASSPATGSSGNTIYF | TGTGCCAGCTCACCAGCTACCGGGAGCTCTGGAAACACCATATATTTT
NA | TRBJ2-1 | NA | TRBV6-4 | CASSDSSGSYNEQFF | TGTGCCAGCAGTGACTCAAGCGGGTCCTACAATGAGCAGTTCTTC
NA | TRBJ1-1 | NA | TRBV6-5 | CASSYQGRGMNTEAFF | TGTGCCAGCAGTTACCAGGGGAGGGGGATGAACACTGAAGCTTTCTTT
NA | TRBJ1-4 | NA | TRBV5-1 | CASSPRTTSGNEKLFF | TGCGCCAGCAGCCCAAGAACGACAAGCGGCAATGAAAAACTGTTTTTT
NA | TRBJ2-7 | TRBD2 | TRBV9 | CASSVAAGGPYEQYF | TGTGCCAGCAGCGTAGCGGCGGGAGGGCCCTACGAGCAGTACTTC
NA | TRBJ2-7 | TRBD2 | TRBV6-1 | CASSTSGAYEQYF | TGTGCCAGCAGTACTAGCGGAGCCTACGAGCAGTACTTC
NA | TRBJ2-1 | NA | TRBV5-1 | CASSLVGPKNEQFF | TGCGCCAGCAGCTTGGTTGGGCCTAAGAATGAGCAGTTCTTC
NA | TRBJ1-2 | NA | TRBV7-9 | CASSFTAGQFYGYTF | TGTGCCAGCAGCTTTACGGCAGGGCAGTTCTATGGCTACACCTTC
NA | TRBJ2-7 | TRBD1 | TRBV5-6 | CASSLGRGGLEQYF | TGTGCCAGCAGCTTGGGAAGAGGGGGCTTGGAGCAGTACTTC
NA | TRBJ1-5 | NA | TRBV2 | CASNPQGTGNQPQHF | TGTGCCAGCAACCCACAGGGAACGGGCAATCAGCCCCAGCATTTT
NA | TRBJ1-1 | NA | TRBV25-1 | CASRISREAFF | TGTGCCAGCAGGATTAGTCGTGAAGCTTTCTTT
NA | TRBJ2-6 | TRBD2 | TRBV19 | CASSITSGFLGANVLTF | TGTGCCAGTAGTATTACTAGCGGTTTTTTGGGGGCCAACGTCCTGACTTTC
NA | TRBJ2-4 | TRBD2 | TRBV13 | CASSPGTSGGVAKNIQYF | TGTGCCAGCAGCCCCGGGACTAGCGGAGGAGTAGCCAAAAACATTCAGTACTTC
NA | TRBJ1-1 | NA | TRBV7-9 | CASSSGALNTEAFF | TGTGCCAGCAGCTCAGGGGCGTTGAACACTGAAGCTTTCTTT
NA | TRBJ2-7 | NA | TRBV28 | CASSLAGPEQYF | TGTGCCAGCAGTTTAGCGGGTCCCGAGCAGTACTTC
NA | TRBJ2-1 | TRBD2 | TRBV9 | CASSASGLAGFNEQFF | TGTGCCAGCAGCGCCTCAGGACTAGCGGGATTCAATGAGCAGTTCTTC
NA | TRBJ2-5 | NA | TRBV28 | CASSGETGKVETQYF | TGTGCCAGCAGCGGAGAAACAGGCAAGGTAGAGACCCAGTACTTC
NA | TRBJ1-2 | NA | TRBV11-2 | CASSLDRGVGYTF | TGTGCCAGCAGCTTAGATCGGGGGGTGGGCTACACCTTC
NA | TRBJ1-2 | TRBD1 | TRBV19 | CASSMDRGKGYTF | TGTGCCAGTAGTATGGACAGGGGCAAAGGCTACACCTTC
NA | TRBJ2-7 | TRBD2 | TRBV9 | CASSRSSGVYEQYF | TGTGCCAGCAGCCGCTCTAGCGGGGTCTACGAGCAGTACTTC
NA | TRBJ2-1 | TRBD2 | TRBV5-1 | CASSVGLIYEQFF | TGCGCCAGCAGCGTGGGACTAATCTATGAGCAGTTCTTC
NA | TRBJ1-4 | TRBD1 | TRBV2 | CASSQQGATNEKLFF | TGTGCCAGCAGCCAACAGGGGGCAACTAATGAAAAACTGTTTTTT
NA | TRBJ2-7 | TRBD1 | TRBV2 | CASSYGPGQGTYEQYF | TGTGCCAGCAGTTACGGACCGGGACAGGGAACCTACGAGCAGTACTTC
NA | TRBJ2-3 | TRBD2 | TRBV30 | CAWSGLASSTDTQYF | TGTGCCTGGAGCGGACTAGCGTCTAGCACAGATACGCAGTATTTT
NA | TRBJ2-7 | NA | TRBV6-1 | CASRETRSLGEQYF | TGTGCCAGCAGAGAGACCCGGAGTTTAGGCGAGCAGTACTTC
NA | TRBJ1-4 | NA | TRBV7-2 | CASSPPTAEKLFF | TGTGCCAGCAGCCCCCCGACAGCTGAAAAACTGTTTTTT
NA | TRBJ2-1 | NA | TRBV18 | CASSPLELYNEQFF | TGTGCCAGCTCACCCCTGGAGCTATACAATGAGCAGTTCTTC
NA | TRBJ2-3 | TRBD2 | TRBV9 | CASSVGQRDRTDTQYF | TGTGCCAGCAGCGTAGGACAGCGGGACCGCACAGATACGCAGTATTTT